These T cell receptor beta chains were read from a single sample in a study of STAT5B mutations in CD4+ large granular lymphocyte leukemia. Profiling relied on immunoSEQ multiplex PCR, and the TCRdb table lists in-frame clones only, not all of them. The sample lists about 32,000 clones, roughly 77% occurring once. Sequenced input: CD4+ T cells from blood buffy coats. The receptor set was obtained from a human donor in good health. The CDR3 runs from the conserved cysteine through the conserved F or W. A D gene is named only where the DNA matches it firmly. Clone size appears in some rows only: once, few, many, or a class for an expanded clone.

size: .; D: .; J: TRBJ1-1; V: TRBV5-4; DNA: TGTGCCAGCAGCCCTATAGGTGTGGATAACACTGAAGCTTTCTTT; CDR3: CASSPIGVDNTEAFF
size: .; D: .; J: TRBJ2-2; V: TRBV30; DNA: TGTGCCTGGCGACGCGGCCTCCACACCGGGGAGCTGTTTTTT; CDR3: CAWRRGLHTGELFF
size: .; D: .; J: TRBJ1-5; V: TRBV10-3; DNA: TGTGCCATCAGTGATGGGGATTTGAGCAATCAGCCCCAGCATTTT; CDR3: CAISDGDLSNQPQHF
size: .; D: .; J: TRBJ2-3; V: TRBV9; DNA: TGTGCCAGCACCCGGAGGGGATTTTCTAGCACAGATACGCAGTATTTT; CDR3: CASTRRGFSSTDTQYF
size: .; D: .; J: TRBJ2-1; V: TRBV7-8; DNA: TGTGCCAGCAGCTTATCGGGGACCTCAGGATTGCAGTTCTTC; CDR3: CASSLSGTSGLQFF
size: few; D: .; J: TRBJ1-3; V: TRBV19; DNA: TGTGCCAGTAGGGAACAGAGCTCTGGAAACACCATATATTTT; CDR3: CASREQSSGNTIYF
size: .; D: TRBD1; J: TRBJ2-7; V: TRBV7-2; DNA: TGTGCCAGCAGCACACAGGGGGTCGAGCAGTACTTC; CDR3: CASSTQGVEQYF
size: .; D: .; J: TRBJ2-1; V: TRBV6-6; DNA: TGTGCCAGCAGCCTCGACAGCTACAATGAGCAGTTCTTC; CDR3: CASSLDSYNEQFF
size: .; D: .; J: TRBJ1-2; V: TRBV5-1; DNA: TGCGCCAGCAGCTTGGTTGGGGTACTAGACTATGGCTACACCTTC; CDR3: CASSLVGVLDYGYTF
size: .; D: .; J: TRBJ2-7; V: TRBV5-6; DNA: TGTGCCAGCAGCTTGTACGTCGGGGAGCAGTACTTC; CDR3: CASSLYVGEQYF
size: .; D: .; J: TRBJ1-6; V: TRBV5-8; DNA: TGTGCCAGCAGCTCCGAATGGGGGGCTTCCTATAATTCACCCCTCCACTTT; CDR3: CASSSEWGASYNSPLHF
size: .; D: .; J: TRBJ2-3; V: TRBV29-1; DNA: TGCAGCGTTACTAGCACAGATACGCAGTATTTT; CDR3: CSVTSTDTQYF
size: .; D: TRBD1; J: TRBJ2-3; V: TRBV15; DNA: TGTGCCACCAGCAGAGATTTTCCGGGACAGGGAGCCTCAGATACGCAGTATTTT; CDR3: CATSRDFPGQGASDTQYF
size: .; D: TRBD2; J: TRBJ2-3; V: TRBV6-5; DNA: TGTGCCAGCAAGAAGCGGGGGGGCCCAGATACGCAGTATTTT; CDR3: CASKKRGGPDTQYF
size: .; D: TRBD1; J: TRBJ2-1; V: TRBV5-6; DNA: TGTGCCAGCAGTATGCAGGGGGACTCCTACAATGAGCAGTTCTTC; CDR3: CASSMQGDSYNEQFF
size: .; D: TRBD2; J: TRBJ2-1; V: TRBV4-1; DNA: TGCGCCAGCAGCCTCCGGGACTACGTTCTAAACAATGAGCAGTTCTTC; CDR3: CASSLRDYVLNNEQFF
size: .; D: TRBD1; J: TRBJ2-3; V: TRBV4-1; DNA: TGCGCCAGCAGCCTGGGACAGGGGGGTACAGATACGCAGTATTTT; CDR3: CASSLGQGGTDTQYF
size: few; D: .; J: TRBJ1-1; V: TRBV30; DNA: TGTGCCTGGAGTGGCCTCAGTCTGACTGAAGCTTTCTTT; CDR3: CAWSGLSLTEAFF
size: .; D: .; J: TRBJ1-5; V: TRBV2; DNA: TGTGCCAGCAGTGACTTTCGCGGGAATCAGCCCCAGCATTTT; CDR3: CASSDFRGNQPQHF
size: .; D: TRBD1; J: TRBJ2-2; V: TRBV7-2; DNA: TGTGCCAGCAGCTTCCCAGGACAGGGAGGAGGACCAGTAACCGGGGAGCTGTTTTTT; CDR3: CASSFPGQGGGPVTGELFF
size: .; D: .; J: TRBJ2-6; V: TRBV27; DNA: TGTGCCAGCAGCTCCCGACAGGACTTCTCTGGGGCCAACGTCCTGACTTTC; CDR3: CASSSRQDFSGANVLTF
size: .; D: .; J: TRBJ2-1; V: TRBV5-4; DNA: TGTGCCAGCAGCTTGTACGGGGGAGCCGTTGAGCAGTTCTTC; CDR3: CASSLYGGAVEQFF